Shown below are 4 T cell receptor beta chains from a single sample sequenced in a study of T-cell reconstitution after alpha-beta-depleted transplantation in children. A library of TCRbeta sequences, prepared with unique molecular identifiers, was generated. TCRdb recomputed calls from the PCR reads with MiXCR, one row per CDR3 protein. The table lists some 280,000 distinct CDR3 sequences, 9.9% of them singletons. Here the sequenced sample was PBMCs from the stem cell graft donor, taken from the stem cell graft. The receptors derive from a human donor who donated a stem cell graft to a child with SCID.

The chain links TRBV29-1 to TRBJ1-3; D is undetermined. Trimming took 4 bases from V and 1 from J, leaving 2 bases between them. The germline CDR1 and CDR2 sequences are SQVTM and ANQGSEA. The CDR3 consists of 11 residues. The CDR3 nucleotides are TGCAGCGTTGGATCTGGAAACACCATATATTTT. It specifies CSVGSGNTIYF.

The rearrangement uses TRBV5-1 and TRBJ1-2, with D maybe TRBD1 (5 bases). Per the germline V gene, CDR1 is SGHRS and CDR2 is YFSETQ. V lost 5 bases and J 0 bases, leaving 17 bases between the germline ends. The CDR3 has 16 amino acids. The CDR3 bases are TGCGCCAGCAGAATAGGAGGGACGACAGCTAACTATGGCTACACCTTC. Its protein is CASRIGGTTANYGYTF.

The table lists this clonotype with a few counts. This chain uses TRBV5-1 with TRBJ2-5; TRBD1 is a possible D gene (5 bases). This CDR3 region has 18 residues. Germline V gene sequence: CDR1 SGHRS, CDR2 YFSETQ. Deletions cut 3 bases from V and 5 bases from J, with 26 bases between. The CDR3 region is CASSSSSGQYSTRETQYF. The CDR3 region has the DNA TGCGCCAGCAGCTCCTCCTCTGGACAATACTCGACCAGGGAGACCCAGTACTTC. Full variable domain (rest looked up from reference TRBV5-1 and TRBJ2-5): KAGVTQTPRYLIKTRGQQVTLSCSPISGHRSVSWYQQTPGQGLQFLFEYFSETQRNKGNFPGRFSGRQFSNSRSEMNVSTLELGDSALYLCASSSSSGQYSTRETQYFGPGTRLLVL.

This clonotype was counted at least ten times. The chain couples TRBV7-9 to TRBJ1-1; tentative D call: TRBD1 (5 bases). Trimming stripped 5 bases from V and 3 bases from J, with 16 bases between. This CDR3 is 15 amino acids long. Germline-derived CDR1 and CDR2 are SEHNR and FQNEAQ (reference sequence). The CDR3 DNA sequence: TGTGCCAGCAGCCGTCCTGGGGGAGTGGACACTGAAGCTTTCTTT. It is translated as CASSRPGGVDTEAFF. The full variable domain, with the rest looked up from reference TRBV7-9 and TRBJ1-1, is DTGVSQNPRHKITKRGQNVTFRCDPISEHNRLYWYRQTLGQGPEFLTYFQNEAQLEKSRLLSDRFSAERPKGSFSTLEIQRTEQGDSAMYLCASSRPGGVDTEAFFGQGTRLTVV.